The clone carrying this TCR beta chain was detected once. Antigen unknown. This sample was included in a study of T cell clonotyping in hematopoietic cell transplantation. Study in general: Cytoreduction preceded collection of pretransplant recipient samples. Findings and caveats of the study: CD4 and CD8 repertoire contributions could not be separated without sorting.

Stated time point: recipient sample about 28 days before transplant, after cytoreduction. Germline loops: CDR1 LGHNA, CDR2 YNFKEQ. The CDR3 has 13 amino acids. V trimming: 4 bases; J trimming: 7 bases; junction bases outside the gene matches: 4. Libraries were prepared by immunoSEQ multiplex PCR; TCRdb keeps only in-frame clonotypes and omits some of them. The sample holds under 45,000 clones; 85% to 95% are singletons and the top ten take around 1.5%. The chain carries TRBV4-2 and TRBJ2-7, with 10 bases fitting TRBD1. The sequences come from peripheral blood mononuclear cells, collected before stem cell transplant. This clonotype was sampled from a man in his forties with chronic myeloid leukemia. Some clones in this sample may be carry-over from other donors' samples. DNA of the CDR3: TGTGCCAGCAGCCCGGGACAGGGGAGGGAGCAGTACTTC. Its protein product is CASSPGQGREQYF.